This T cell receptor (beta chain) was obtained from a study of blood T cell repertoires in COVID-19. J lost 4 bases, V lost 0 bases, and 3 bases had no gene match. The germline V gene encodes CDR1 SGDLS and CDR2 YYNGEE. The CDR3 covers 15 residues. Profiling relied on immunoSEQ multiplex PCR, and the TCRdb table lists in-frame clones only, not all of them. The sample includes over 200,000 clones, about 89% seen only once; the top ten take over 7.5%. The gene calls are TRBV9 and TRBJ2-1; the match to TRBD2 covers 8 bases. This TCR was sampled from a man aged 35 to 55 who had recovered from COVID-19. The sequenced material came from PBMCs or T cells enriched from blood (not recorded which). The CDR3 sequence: CASSVELAEYNEQFF. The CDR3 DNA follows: TGTGCCAGCAGCGTAGAACTAGCGGAGTACAATGAGCAGTTCTTC.